This TCR beta chain was sequenced in a study of metastatic and nonmetastatic thyroid tumors. Authors' processing steps: Between-group CDR3 differences, defined by clinicopathological status, yielded a distant-metastasis classifier for papillary thyroid cancer. MiXCR was used by TCRdb to re-call the PCR reads. TCRdb's processing, not the study's, gives the V and J calls here. The sample has some 84,000 clones; around 7.8% are singletons. This clone was seen ten or more times. Germline-derived CDR1 and CDR2 are MNHEY and SMNVEV (reference sequence). Trimming pared 5 bases from V and 6 bases from J, leaving 16 bases between. CDR3 size: 14 residues. Patients had received no treatment of any kind before thyroid surgery.

V usage is TRBV27 and J usage is TRBJ1-2, with D hard to call. This TCR derives from a female donor with papillary thyroid cancer or a benign thyroid nodule (not recorded which). Some clones in this sample may be carry-over from other donors' samples. The source material was blood. The CDR3 DNA reads as TGTGCCAGCAGTGAGCTCCAGGAGCGCGATGGCTACACCTTC. Translation: CASSELQERDGYTF.